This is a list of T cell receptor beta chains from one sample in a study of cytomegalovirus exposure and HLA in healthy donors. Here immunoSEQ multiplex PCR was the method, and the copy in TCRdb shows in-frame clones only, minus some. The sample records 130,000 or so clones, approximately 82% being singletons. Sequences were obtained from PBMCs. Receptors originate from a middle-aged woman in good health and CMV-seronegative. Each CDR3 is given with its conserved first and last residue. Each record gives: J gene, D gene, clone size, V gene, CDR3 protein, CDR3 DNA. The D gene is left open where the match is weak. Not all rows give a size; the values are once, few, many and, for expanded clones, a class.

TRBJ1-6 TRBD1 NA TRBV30 CAWSPGQGGSPLHF TGTGCCTGGAGTCCCGGACAGGGTGGATCACCCCTCCACTTT
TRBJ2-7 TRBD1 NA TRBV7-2 CASTLQGQAAYEQYF TGTGCCAGCACCCTTCAGGGACAGGCCGCCTACGAGCAGTACTTC
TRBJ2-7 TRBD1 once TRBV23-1 CASSQSIGTGKSNEQYF TGCGCCAGCAGTCAATCGATAGGGACAGGGAAGTCTAACGAGCAGTACTTC
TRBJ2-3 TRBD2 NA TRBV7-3 CASSPRTSDTDTQYF TGTGCCAGCAGCCCCCGTACTAGCGACACAGATACGCAGTATTTT
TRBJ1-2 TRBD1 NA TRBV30 CAWSLQGRNYYGYTF TGTGCCTGGAGCCTACAGGGGAGGAACTACTATGGCTACACCTTC
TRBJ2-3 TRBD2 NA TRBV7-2 CASSLAGDDTQYF TGTGCCAGCAGCTTGGCGGGAGACGATACGCAGTATTTT
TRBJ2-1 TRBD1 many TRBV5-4 CASSLTIRTLRGRYEQFF TGTGCCAGCAGCTTAACAATAAGAACTCTTAGGGGGCGTTATGAGCAGTTCTTC
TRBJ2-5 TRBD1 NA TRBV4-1 CASRRTGHETQYF TGCGCCAGCAGAAGGACAGGGCACGAGACCCAGTACTTC
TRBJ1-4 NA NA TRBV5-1 CASSFQRTGTSTNEKLFF TGCGCCAGCAGCTTCCAACGAACAGGGACCTCAACTAATGAAAAACTGTTTTTT
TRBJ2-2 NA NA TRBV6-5 CASQRALNTGELFF TGTGCCAGTCAGAGGGCCCTCAACACCGGGGAGCTGTTTTTT
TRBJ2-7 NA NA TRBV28 CASSFVGQGTYEQYF TGTGCCAGCAGTTTTGTGGGACAAGGAACCTACGAGCAGTACTTC
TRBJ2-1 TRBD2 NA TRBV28 CASSFRTSDLEQFF TGTGCCAGCAGTTTCAGGACTAGTGACCTTGAGCAGTTCTTC
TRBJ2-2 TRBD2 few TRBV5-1 CASRLAAGLAGLELFF TGCGCCAGCAGGCTGGCAGCGGGACTAGCGGGATTGGAGCTGTTTTTT
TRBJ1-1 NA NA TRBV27 CASSLYPDMNTEAFF TGTGCCAGCAGTTTATATCCAGACATGAACACTGAAGCTTTCTTT
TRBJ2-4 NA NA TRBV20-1 CSARLNIQYF TGCAGTGCTAGACTGAACATTCAGTACTTC
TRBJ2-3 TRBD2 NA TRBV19 CASTPLAGDTDTQYF TGTGCCAGTACCCCTTTAGCGGGAGACACAGATACGCAGTATTTT
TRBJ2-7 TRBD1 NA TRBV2 CASSETGATYEQYF TGTGCCAGCAGTGAGACAGGGGCTACCTACGAGCAGTACTTC
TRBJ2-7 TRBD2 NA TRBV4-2 CASSQDGGLEDYEQYF TGTGCCAGCAGCCAAGACGGGGGACTAGAAGACTACGAGCAGTACTTC
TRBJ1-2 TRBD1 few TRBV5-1 CASSLQTGLDGYTF TGCGCCAGCAGCTTGCAGACAGGGTTGGATGGCTACACCTTC
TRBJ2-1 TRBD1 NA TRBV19 CASSIPTGWNEQFF TGTGCCAGTAGTATCCCGACAGGGTGGAATGAGCAGTTCTTC
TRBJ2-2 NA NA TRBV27 CASSFPSNTGELFF TGTGCCAGCAGTTTCCCCTCGAACACCGGGGAGCTGTTTTTT
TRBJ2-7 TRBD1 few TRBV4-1 CASSQRSGTGPYEQYF TGCGCCAGCAGCCAACGCTCAGGGACAGGCCCCTACGAGCAGTACTTC
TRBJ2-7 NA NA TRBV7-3 CASSYRGGEQYF TGTGCCAGCAGCTACAGGGGAGGAGAGCAGTACTTC
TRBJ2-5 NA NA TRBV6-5 CASMEGQETQYF TGTGCCAGCATGGAGGGCCAAGAGACCCAGTACTTC
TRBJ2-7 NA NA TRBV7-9 CASSSSWARGEQYF TGTGCCAGCAGCTCCAGCTGGGCCCGGGGCGAGCAGTACTTC
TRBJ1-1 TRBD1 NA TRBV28 CASSPGPGQGRAFF TGTGCCAGCAGTCCTGGGCCGGGACAGGGTAGAGCTTTCTTT
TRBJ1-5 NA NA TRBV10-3 CATADSNQPQHF TGTGCCACCGCGGATAGCAATCAGCCCCAGCATTTT
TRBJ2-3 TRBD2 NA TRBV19 CASSGLAEFTDTQYF TGTGCCAGTAGTGGACTAGCGGAATTTACAGATACGCAGTATTTT
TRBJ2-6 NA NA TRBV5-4 CASSLDRFSGANVLTF TGTGCCAGCAGCTTGGACAGGTTCTCTGGGGCCAACGTCCTGACTTTC
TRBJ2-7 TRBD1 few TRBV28 CASSQGQGGQYF TGTGCCAGCAGTCAAGGACAGGGCGGGCAGTACTTC
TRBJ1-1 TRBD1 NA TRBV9 CASSGAQGAEAFF TGTGCCAGCAGCGGAGCGCAGGGGGCTGAAGCTTTCTTT
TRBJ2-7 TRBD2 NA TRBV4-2 CASSQVWTSPYEQYF TGTGCCAGCAGCCAAGTGTGGACTAGTCCCTACGAGCAGTACTTC
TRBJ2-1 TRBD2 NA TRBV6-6 CASSTASGAYNEQFF TGTGCCAGCAGCACCGCTAGCGGGGCTTACAATGAGCAGTTCTTC
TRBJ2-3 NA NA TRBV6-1 CASDRSRSTDTQYF TGTGCCAGCGACAGGTCGAGGAGCACAGATACGCAGTATTTT
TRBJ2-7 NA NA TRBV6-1 CASRLTESVFKQYF TGTGCCAGCAGATTGACGGAGAGCGTTTTCAAGCAGTACTTC
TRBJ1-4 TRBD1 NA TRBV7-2 CASSLNRGLATNEKLFF TGTGCCAGCAGCTTAAACAGGGGACTCGCAACTAATGAAAAACTGTTTTTT
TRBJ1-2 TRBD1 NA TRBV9 CASALDWGTGEGGYTF TGTGCCAGCGCCCTTGATTGGGGGACAGGGGAAGGTGGCTACACCTTC
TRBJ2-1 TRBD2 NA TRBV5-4 CASAHFGGAQVRHEQFF TGTGCCAGCGCTCACTTCGGGGGGGCTCAAGTAAGGCATGAGCAGTTCTTC
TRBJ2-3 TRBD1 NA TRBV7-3 CASSLGTGADTQYF TGTGCCAGCAGCCTAGGGACAGGAGCAGATACGCAGTATTTT
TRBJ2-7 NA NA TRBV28 CASSFGQVEQYF TGTGCCAGCAGTTTTGGGCAGGTCGAGCAGTACTTC